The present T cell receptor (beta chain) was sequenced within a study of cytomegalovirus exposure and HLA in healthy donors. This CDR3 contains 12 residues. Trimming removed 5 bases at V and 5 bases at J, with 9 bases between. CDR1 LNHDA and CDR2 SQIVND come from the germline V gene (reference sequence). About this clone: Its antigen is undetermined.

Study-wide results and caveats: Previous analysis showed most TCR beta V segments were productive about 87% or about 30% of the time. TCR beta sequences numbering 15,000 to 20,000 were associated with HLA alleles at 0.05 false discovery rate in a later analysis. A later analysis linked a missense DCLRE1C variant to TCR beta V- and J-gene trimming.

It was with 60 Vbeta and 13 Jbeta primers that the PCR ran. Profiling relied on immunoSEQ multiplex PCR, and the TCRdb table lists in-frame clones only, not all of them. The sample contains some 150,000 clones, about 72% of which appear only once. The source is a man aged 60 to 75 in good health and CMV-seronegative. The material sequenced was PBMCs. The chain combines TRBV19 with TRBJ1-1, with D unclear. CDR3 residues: CASSGLRTEAFF. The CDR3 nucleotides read TGTGCCAGTAGTGGGCTGCGAACTGAAGCTTTCTTT.